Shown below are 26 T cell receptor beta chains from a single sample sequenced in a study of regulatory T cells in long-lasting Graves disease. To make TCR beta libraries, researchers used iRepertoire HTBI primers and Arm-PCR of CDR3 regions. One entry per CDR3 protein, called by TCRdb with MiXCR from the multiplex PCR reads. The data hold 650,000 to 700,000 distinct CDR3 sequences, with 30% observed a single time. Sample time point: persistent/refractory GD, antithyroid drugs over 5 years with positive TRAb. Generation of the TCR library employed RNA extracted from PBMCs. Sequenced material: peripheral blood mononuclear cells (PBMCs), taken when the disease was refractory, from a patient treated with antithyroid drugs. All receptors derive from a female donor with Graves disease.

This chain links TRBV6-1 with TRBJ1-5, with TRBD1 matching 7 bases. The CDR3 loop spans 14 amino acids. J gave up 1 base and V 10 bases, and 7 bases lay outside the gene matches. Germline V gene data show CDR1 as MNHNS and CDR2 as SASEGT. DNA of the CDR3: TGTGCCACCAAGAACAGGGGAAGCAATCAGCCCCAGCATTTT. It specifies CATKNRGSNQPQHF.

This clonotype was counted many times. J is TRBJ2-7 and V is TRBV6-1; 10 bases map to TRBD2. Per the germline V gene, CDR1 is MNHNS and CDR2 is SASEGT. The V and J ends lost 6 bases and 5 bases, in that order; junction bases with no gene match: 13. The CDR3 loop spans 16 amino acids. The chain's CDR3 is CASSHLVGLAKHEQYF. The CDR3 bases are TGTGCCAGCAGCCACCTGGTGGGACTAGCGAAGCACGAGCAGTACTTC.

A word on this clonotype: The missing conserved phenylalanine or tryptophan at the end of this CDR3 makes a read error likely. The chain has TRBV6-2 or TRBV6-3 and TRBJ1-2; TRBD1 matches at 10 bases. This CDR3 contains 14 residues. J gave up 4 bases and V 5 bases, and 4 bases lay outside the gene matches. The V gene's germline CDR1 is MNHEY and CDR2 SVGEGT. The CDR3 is CASSPGTGAYGYTS. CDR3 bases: TGTGCCAGCAGTCCCGGGACAGGGGCCTATGGCTACACCTCC.

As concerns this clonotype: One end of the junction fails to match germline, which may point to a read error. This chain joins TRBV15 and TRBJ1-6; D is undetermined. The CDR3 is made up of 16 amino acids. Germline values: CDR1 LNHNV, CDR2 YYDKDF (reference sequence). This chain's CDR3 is CATGSNIAWTSSPLHF. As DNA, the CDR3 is TGTGCCACCGGCAGCAATATCGCTTGGACTTCCTCACCCCTCCACTTT.

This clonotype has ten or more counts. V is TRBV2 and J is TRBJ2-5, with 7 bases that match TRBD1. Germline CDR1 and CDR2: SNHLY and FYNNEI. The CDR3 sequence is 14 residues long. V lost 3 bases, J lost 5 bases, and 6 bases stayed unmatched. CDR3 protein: CASSEEGGRETQYF. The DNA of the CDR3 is TGTGCCAGCAGTGAGGAAGGGGGCCGGGAGACCCAGTACTTC.

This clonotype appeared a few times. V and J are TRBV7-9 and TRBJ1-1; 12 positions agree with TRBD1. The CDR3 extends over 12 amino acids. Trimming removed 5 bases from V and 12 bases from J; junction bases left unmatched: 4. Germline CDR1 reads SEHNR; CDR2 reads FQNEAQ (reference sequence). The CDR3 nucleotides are TGTGCCAGCAGCGAGGGACAGGGGGCTTCTTTCTTT. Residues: CASSEGQGASFF.

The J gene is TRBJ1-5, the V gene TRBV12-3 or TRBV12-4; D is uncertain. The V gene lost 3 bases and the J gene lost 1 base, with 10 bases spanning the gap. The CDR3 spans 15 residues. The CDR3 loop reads CASSFSPLSNQPQHF. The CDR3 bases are TGTGCCAGCAGTTTTTCTCCGCTCAGCAATCAGCCCCAGCATTTT.

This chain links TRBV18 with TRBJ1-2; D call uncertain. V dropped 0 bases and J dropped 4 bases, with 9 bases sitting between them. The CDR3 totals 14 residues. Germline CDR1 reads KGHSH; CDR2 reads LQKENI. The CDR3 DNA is TGTGCCAGCTCACCACCGAGAGGGATCTATGGCTACACCTTC. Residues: CASSPPRGIYGYTF. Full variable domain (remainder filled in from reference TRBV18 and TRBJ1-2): NAGVMQNPRHLVRRRGQEARLRCSPMKGHSHVYWYRQLPEEGLKFMVYLQKENIIDESGMPKERFSAEFPKEGPSILRIQQVVRGDSAAYFCASSPPRGIYGYTFGSGTRLTVV.

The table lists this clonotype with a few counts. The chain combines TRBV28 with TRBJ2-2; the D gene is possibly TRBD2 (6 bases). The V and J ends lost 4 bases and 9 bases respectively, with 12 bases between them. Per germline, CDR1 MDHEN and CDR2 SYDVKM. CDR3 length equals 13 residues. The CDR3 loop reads CASSSPGLRELFF. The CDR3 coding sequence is TGTGCCAGCAGTTCCCCGGGACTCCGGGAGCTGTTTTTT.

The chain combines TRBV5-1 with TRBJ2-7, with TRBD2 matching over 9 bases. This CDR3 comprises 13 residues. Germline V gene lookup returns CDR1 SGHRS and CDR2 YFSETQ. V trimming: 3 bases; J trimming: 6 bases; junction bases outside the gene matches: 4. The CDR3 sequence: CASSWTSDGEQYF. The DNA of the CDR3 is TGCGCCAGCAGCTGGACTAGCGATGGCGAGCAGTACTTC.

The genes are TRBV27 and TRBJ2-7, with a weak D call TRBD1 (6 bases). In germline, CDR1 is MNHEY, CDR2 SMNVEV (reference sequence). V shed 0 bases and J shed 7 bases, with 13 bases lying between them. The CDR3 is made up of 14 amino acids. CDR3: CASSLSNREWEQYF. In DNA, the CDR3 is TGTGCCAGCAGTTTATCAAACAGGGAGTGGGAGCAGTACTTC.

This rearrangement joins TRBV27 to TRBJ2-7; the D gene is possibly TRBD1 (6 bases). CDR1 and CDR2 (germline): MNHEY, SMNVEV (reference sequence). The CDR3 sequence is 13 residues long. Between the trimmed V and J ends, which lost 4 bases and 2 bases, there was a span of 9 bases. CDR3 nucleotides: TGTGCCAGCAGTTCCTGGACAGCCTACGAGCAGTACTTC. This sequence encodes CASSSWTAYEQYF.

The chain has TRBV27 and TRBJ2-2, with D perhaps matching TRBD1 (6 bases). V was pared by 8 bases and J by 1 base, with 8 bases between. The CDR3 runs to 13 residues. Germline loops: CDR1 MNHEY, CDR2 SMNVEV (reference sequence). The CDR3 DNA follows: TGTGCCAGCGGGACACTGAACACCGGGGAGCTGTTTTTT. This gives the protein CASGTLNTGELFF.

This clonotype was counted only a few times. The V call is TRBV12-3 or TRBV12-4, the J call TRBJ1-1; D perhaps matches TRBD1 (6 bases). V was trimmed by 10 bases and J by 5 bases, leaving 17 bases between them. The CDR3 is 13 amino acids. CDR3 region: CATGGRGGTEAFF. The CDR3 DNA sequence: TGTGCCACCGGGGGGAGGGGGGGGACTGAAGCTTTCTTT.

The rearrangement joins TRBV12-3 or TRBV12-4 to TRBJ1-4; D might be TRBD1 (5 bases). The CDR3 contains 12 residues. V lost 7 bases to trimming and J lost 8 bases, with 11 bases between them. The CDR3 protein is CASTRDGEKLFF. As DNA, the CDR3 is TGTGCCAGCACCCGGGACGGGGAAAAACTGTTTTTT.

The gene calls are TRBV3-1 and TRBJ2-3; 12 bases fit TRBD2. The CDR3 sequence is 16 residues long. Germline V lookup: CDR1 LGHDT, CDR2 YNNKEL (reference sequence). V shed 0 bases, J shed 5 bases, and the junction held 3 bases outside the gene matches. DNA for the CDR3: TGTGCCAGCAGCCAAGAACAACTAGCGGGAGGAGATACGCAGTATTTT. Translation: CASSQEQLAGGDTQYF.

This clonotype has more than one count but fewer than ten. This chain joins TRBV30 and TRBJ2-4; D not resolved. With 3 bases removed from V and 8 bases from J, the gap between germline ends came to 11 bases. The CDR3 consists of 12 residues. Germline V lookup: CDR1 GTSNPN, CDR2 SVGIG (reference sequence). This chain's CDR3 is CAWSVLGDIQYF. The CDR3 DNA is TGTGCCTGGAGCGTTCTAGGCGACATTCAGTACTTC.

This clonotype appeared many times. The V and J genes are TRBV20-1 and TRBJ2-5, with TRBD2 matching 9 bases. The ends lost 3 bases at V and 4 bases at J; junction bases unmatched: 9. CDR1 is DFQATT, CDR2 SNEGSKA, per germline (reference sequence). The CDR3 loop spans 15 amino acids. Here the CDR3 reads CSASLPAGGRETQYF. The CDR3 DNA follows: TGCAGTGCTAGTCTACCAGCGGGAGGCCGAGAGACCCAGTACTTC.

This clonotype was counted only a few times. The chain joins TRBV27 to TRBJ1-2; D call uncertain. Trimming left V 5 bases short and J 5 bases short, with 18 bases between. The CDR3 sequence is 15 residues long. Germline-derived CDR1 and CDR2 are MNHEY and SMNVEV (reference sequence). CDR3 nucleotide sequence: TGTGCCAGCAGTGAAAGGGCCCTCCAGGCATATGGCTACACCTTC. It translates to CASSERALQAYGYTF.

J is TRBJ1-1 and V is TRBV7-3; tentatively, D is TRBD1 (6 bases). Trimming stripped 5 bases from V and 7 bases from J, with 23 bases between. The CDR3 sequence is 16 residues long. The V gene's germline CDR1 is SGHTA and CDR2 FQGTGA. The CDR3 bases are TGTGCCAGCAGCGAGGGGGGCAGAGTAATCAAGGGTGAAGCTTTCTTT. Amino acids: CASSEGGRVIKGEAFF.

As DNA, the CDR3 is TGTGCCAGTAGCCATCGGGGCCCCTCCGCCGAGCAGTACTTC. It specifies CASSHRGPSAEQYF. The V and J genes are TRBV19 and TRBJ2-7; D is tentatively TRBD1 or TRBD2 (5 bases each). The CDR3 has 14 residues. Trimming left V 6 bases short and J 6 bases short, with 18 bases between. Germline V gene data show CDR1 as LNHDA and CDR2 as SQIVND (reference sequence).

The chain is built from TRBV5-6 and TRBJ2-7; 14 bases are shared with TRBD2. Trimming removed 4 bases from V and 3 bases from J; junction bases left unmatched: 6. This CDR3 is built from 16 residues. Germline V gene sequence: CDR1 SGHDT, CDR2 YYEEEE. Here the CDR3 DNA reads TGTGCCAGCAGCCTCCAGGGACTAGCGGGAGTCTACGAGCAGTACTTC. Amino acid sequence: CASSLQGLAGVYEQYF. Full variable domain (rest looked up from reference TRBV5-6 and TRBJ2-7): DAGVTQSPTHLIKTRGQQVTLRCSPKSGHDTVSWYQQALGQGPQFIFQYYEEEERQRGNFPDRFSGHQFPNYSSELNVNALLLGDSALYLCASSLQGLAGVYEQYFGPGTRLTVT.

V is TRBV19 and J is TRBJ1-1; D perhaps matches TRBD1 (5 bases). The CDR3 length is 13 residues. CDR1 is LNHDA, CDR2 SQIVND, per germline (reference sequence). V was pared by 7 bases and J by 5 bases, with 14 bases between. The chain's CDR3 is CASTPWGGTEAFF. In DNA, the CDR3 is TGTGCCAGTACCCCTTGGGGGGGAACTGAAGCTTTCTTT.

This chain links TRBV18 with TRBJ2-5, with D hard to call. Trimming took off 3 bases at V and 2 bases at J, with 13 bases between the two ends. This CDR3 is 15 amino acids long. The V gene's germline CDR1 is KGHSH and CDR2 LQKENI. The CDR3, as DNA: TGTGCCAGCTCACCCCTTGGCGTGGGACAAGAGACCCAGTACTTC. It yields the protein CASSPLGVGQETQYF.

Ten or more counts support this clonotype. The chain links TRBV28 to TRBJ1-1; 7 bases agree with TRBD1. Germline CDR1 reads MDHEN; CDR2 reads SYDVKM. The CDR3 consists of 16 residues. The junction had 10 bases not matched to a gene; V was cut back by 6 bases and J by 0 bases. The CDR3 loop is CASSRPQGQLNTEAFF. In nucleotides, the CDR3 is TGTGCCAGCAGCCGACCCCAGGGACAGCTGAACACTGAAGCTTTCTTT.

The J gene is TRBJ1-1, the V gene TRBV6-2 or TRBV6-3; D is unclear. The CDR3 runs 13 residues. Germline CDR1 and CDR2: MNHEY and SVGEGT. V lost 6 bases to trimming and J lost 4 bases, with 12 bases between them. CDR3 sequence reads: CASRERASTEAFF. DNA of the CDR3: TGTGCCAGCAGGGAAAGGGCCAGCACTGAAGCTTTCTTT.